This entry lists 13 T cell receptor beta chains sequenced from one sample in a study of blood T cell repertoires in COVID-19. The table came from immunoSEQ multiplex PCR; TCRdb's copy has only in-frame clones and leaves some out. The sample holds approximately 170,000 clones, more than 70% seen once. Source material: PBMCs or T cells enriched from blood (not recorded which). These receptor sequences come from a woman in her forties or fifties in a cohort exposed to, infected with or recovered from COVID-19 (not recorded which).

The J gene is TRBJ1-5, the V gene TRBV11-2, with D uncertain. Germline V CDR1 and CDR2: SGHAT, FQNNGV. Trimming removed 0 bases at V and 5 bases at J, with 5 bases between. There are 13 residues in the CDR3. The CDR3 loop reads CASSLDGDQPQHF. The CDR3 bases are TGTGCCAGCAGCTTAGACGGAGATCAGCCCCAGCATTTT.

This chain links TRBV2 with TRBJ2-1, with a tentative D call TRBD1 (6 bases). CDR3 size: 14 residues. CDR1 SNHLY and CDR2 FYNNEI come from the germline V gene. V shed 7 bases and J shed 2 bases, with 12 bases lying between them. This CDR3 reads CASMAQGTYNEQFF. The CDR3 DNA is TGTGCCAGCATGGCCCAGGGGACCTACAATGAGCAGTTCTTC.

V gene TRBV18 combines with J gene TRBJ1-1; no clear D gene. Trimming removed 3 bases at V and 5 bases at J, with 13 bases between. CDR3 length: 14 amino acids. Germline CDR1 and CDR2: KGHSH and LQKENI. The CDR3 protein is CASSPSGRETEAFF. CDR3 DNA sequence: TGTGCCAGCTCACCGTCGGGAAGAGAAACTGAAGCTTTCTTT.

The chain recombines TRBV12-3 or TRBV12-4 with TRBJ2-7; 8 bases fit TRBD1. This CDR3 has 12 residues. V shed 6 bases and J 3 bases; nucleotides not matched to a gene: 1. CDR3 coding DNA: TGTGCCAGCAGGGGGACAGGCTACGAGCAGTACTTC. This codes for CASRGTGYEQYF.

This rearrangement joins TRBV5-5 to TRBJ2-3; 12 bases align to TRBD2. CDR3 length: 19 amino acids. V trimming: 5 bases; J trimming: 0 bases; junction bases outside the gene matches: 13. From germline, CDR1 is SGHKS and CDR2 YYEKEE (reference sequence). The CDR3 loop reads CASRSNTGTSGSSTDTQYF. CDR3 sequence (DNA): TGTGCCAGCAGATCTAATACCGGGACTAGCGGGTCTAGCACAGATACGCAGTATTTT.

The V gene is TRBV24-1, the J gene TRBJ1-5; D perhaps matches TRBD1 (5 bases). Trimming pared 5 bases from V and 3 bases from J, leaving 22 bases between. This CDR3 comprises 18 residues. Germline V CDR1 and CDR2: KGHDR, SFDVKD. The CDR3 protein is CATSAAVGDLGDNQPQHF. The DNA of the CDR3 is TGTGCCACCAGTGCGGCTGTAGGGGATCTGGGTGACAATCAGCCCCAGCATTTT.

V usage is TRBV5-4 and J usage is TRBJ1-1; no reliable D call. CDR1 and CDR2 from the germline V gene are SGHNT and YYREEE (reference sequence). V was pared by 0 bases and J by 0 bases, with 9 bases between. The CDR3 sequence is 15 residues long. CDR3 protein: CASSLVSGVNTEAFF. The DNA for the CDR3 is TGTGCCAGCAGCTTGGTTTCCGGAGTGAACACTGAAGCTTTCTTT. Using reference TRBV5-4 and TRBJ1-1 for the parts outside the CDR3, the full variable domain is ETGVTQSPTHLIKTRGQQVTLRCSSQSGHNTVSWYQQALGQGPQFIFQYYREEENGRGNFPPRFSGLQFPNYSSELNVNALELDDSALYLCASSLVSGVNTEAFFGQGTRLTVV.

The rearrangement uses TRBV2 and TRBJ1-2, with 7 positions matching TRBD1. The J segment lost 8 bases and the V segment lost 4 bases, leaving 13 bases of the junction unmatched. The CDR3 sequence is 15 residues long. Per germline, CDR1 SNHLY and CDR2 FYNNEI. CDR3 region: CASSGPGQEGWGYTF. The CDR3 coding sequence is TGTGCCAGCAGTGGCCCCGGACAGGAAGGGTGGGGCTACACCTTC. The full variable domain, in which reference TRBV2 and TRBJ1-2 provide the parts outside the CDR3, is EPEVTQTPSHQVTQMGQEVILRCVPISNHLYFYWYRQILGQKVEFLVSFYNNEISEKSEIFDDQFSVERPDGSNFTLKIRSTKLEDSAMYFCASSGPGQEGWGYTFGSGTRLTVV.

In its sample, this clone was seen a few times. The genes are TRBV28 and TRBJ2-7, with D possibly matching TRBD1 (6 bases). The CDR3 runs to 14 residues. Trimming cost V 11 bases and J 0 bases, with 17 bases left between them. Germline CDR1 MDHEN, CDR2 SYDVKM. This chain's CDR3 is CAVLSGTRSYEQYF. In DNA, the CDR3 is TGTGCCGTACTATCCGGGACACGCTCCTACGAGCAGTACTTC.

The CDR3 here is CASSGQNTEAFF. In DNA form, the CDR3 reads TGTGCCAGCAGCGGACAGAACACTGAAGCTTTCTTT. The rearrangement links TRBV9 to TRBJ1-1, with D hard to call. CDR3 length: 12 amino acids. Trimming took 3 bases from V and 1 from J, leaving 4 bases between them. Germline CDR1 is SGDLS and CDR2 is YYNGEE.

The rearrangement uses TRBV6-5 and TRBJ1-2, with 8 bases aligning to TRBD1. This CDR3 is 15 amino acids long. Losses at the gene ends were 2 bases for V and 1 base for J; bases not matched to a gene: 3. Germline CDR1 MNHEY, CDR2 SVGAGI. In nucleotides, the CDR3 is TGTGCCAGCAGTTACCAACAGGGGGTTAACTATGGCTACACCTTC. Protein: CASSYQQGVNYGYTF.

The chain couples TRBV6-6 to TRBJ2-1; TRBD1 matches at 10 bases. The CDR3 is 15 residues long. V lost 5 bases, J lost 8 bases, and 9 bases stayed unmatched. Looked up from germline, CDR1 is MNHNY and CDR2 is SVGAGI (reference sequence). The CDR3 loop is CASSPGTGVLDEQFF. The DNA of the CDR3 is TGTGCCAGCAGTCCCGGGACAGGGGTTTTGGATGAGCAGTTCTTC.

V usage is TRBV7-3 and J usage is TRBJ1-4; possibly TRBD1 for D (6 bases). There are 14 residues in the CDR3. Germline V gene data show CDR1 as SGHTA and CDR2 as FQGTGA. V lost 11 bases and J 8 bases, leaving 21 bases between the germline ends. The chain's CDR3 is CACCGGLRWEKLFF. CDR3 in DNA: TGTGCCTGTTGCGGGGGGCTTCGTTGGGAAAAACTGTTTTTT.